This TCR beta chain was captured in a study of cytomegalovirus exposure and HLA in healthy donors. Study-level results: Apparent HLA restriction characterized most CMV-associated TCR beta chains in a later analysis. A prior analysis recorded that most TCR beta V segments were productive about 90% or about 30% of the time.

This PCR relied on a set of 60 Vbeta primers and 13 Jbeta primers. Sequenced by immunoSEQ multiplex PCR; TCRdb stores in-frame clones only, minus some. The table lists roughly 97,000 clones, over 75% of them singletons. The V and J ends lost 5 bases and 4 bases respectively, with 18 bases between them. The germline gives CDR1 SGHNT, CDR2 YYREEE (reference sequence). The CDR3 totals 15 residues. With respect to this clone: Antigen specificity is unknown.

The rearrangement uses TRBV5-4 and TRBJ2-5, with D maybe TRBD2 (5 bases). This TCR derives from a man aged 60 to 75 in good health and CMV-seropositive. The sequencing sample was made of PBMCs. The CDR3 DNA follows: TGTGCCAGCAGTCCTGCCCTAGAAAGCGGAGAGACCCAGTACTTC. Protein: CASSPALESGETQYF.